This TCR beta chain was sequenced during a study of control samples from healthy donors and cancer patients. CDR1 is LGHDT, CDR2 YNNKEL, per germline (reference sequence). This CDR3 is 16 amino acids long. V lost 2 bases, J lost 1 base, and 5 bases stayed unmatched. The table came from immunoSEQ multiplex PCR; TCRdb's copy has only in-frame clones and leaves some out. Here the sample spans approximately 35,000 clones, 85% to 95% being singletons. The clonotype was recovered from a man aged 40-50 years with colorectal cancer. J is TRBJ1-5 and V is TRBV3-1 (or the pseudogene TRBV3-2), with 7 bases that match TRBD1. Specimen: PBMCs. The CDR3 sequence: CASSQRRGPSNQPQHF. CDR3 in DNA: TGTGCCAGCAGCCAAAGGAGGGGGCCGAGCAATCAGCCCCAGCATTTT.